The 32 T cell receptor beta chains in this list originate from one sample, sequenced in a study of lymphopenia after photon versus proton radiotherapy. The table came from immunoSEQ multiplex PCR; TCRdb's copy has only in-frame clones and leaves some out. In the table there are some 76,000 clones, just under 95% of which are singletons. The specimen was peripheral blood, collected from a patient treated with photon-based radiotherapy. The receptor set was obtained from a woman in her forties with cholangiocarcinoma.

The gene calls are TRBV7-6 and TRBJ2-1; 7 nucleotides line up with TRBD2. The V and J ends lost 5 bases and 9 bases, in that order; junction bases with no gene match: 16. The CDR3 extends over 16 amino acids. Germline-derived CDR1 and CDR2 are SGHVS and FNYEAQ. The CDR3 bases are TGTGCCAGCAGCCTCACCAGCGGGACCCCTGTCGGTGAGCAGTTCTTC. Translation: CASSLTSGTPVGEQFF.

The rearrangement links TRBV30 to TRBJ1-2; possible D gene TRBD1, 6 bases. The CDR3 runs to 15 residues. CDR1 and CDR2 from the germline V gene are GTSNPN and SVGIG (reference sequence). V lost 0 bases to trimming and J lost 3 bases, with 14 bases between them. CDR3 DNA: TGTGCCTGGAGTGTATTTACAGGGCTAGACTATGGCTACACCTTC. It encodes CAWSVFTGLDYGYTF.

The J gene is TRBJ2-3, the V gene TRBV6-5; D is uncertain. Trimming left V 3 bases short and J 3 bases short, with 16 bases between. CDR3 length: 16 residues. Germline V gene data show CDR1 as MNHEY and CDR2 as SVGAGI. The CDR3 sequence: CASSYSALPETDTQYF. The DNA for the CDR3 is TGTGCCAGCAGTTATTCGGCCCTTCCGGAGACAGATACGCAGTATTTT.

The chain links TRBV6-1 to TRBJ2-5; 8 bases line up with TRBD1. The germline CDR1 and CDR2 sequences are MNHNS and SASEGT. This CDR3 comprises 15 residues. With V trimmed by 7 bases and J by 5 bases, 12 bases remained unmatched. The CDR3: CASNQEDRVMETQYF. CDR3 coding DNA: TGTGCCAGCAACCAAGAGGACAGGGTGATGGAGACCCAGTACTTC.

The chain uses TRBV2 and TRBJ2-7, with a tentative D call TRBD2 (6 bases). From germline, CDR1 is SNHLY and CDR2 FYNNEI. The length of the CDR3 is 12 residues. The germline V and J ends were trimmed by 6 bases and 3 bases, with 9 bases remaining between them. CDR3 bases: TGTGCCAGCAGCGGGGGTATCTACGAGCAGTACTTC. Its protein product is CASSGGIYEQYF.

The chain recombines TRBV10-1 with TRBJ1-6; the D is unclear. Germline V lookup: CDR1 WNHNN, CDR2 SYGVQD (reference sequence). This CDR3 has 14 amino acids. Trimming removed 3 bases at V and 10 bases at J, with 13 bases between. The DNA of the CDR3 is TGCGCCAGCAGTGACCGGAGGAATGGCTCACCCCTCCACTTT. The encoded protein is CASSDRRNGSPLHF.

The V gene is TRBV19, the J gene TRBJ2-2, with D perhaps TRBD1 (5 bases). The V end was cut by 5 bases, the J end by 3 bases, with 10 bases between. The CDR3 spans 14 residues. Germline V lookup: CDR1 LNHDA, CDR2 SQIVND (reference sequence). CDR3 region: CASSPRQYTGELFF. The CDR3 nucleotides read TGTGCCAGTAGTCCCCGACAGTACACCGGGGAGCTGTTTTTT.

V and J are TRBV5-1 and TRBJ1-2; TRBD1 is a possible D gene (5 bases). The CDR3 totals 13 residues. In germline, CDR1 is SGHRS, CDR2 YFSETQ. V dropped 4 bases and J dropped 8 bases, with 15 bases sitting between them. In DNA, the CDR3 is TGCGCCAGCAGCGTCCGGGGCCCTCTGGGCTACACCTTC. Amino acids: CASSVRGPLGYTF.

The chain uses TRBV9 and TRBJ2-5, with TRBD2 matching over 10 bases. CDR3 length equals 16 residues. The germline CDR1 and CDR2 sequences are SGDLS and YYNGEE. Trimming took 0 bases from V and 5 from J; bases not matched to a gene: 7. CDR3 nucleotides: TGTGCCAGCAGCGTAGCAGCGGGGGGGTTCGAGGAGACCCAGTACTTC. Translated: CASSVAAGGFEETQYF.

V is TRBV10-3 and J is TRBJ1-1; no reliable D call. The CDR3 extends over 13 amino acids. V lost 3 bases and J 3 bases, leaving 8 bases between the germline ends. Germline assignment: CDR1 ENHRY and CDR2 SYGVKD. In DNA, the CDR3 is TGTGCCATCAGTGATACAGAGGACACTGAAGCTTTCTTT. It encodes CAISDTEDTEAFF.

The chain couples TRBV7-9 to TRBJ1-5, with TRBD1 identical over 11 bases. The CDR3 has 18 residues. Germline-derived CDR1 and CDR2 are SEHNR and FQNEAQ (reference sequence). J was trimmed by 1 base and V by 4 bases; bases with no gene match: 9. CDR3 sequence: CASSYGTGGRRSNQPQHF. In DNA, the CDR3 is TGTGCCAGCAGCTACGGGACAGGGGGTCGGCGGAGCAATCAGCCCCAGCATTTT.

V is TRBV6-1 and J is TRBJ1-1; TRBD1 is a possible D gene (6 bases). The V gene's germline CDR1 is MNHNS and CDR2 SASEGT. V gave up 6 bases and J gave up 7 bases, with 15 bases separating them. The CDR3 loop spans 13 amino acids. CDR3 sequence (DNA): TGTGCCAGCAGCTGGGGGCAAAGGGATGAAGCTTTCTTT. This gives the protein CASSWGQRDEAFF.

V and J are TRBV9 and TRBJ2-2; possibly TRBD2 for D (6 bases). Germline CDR1 is SGDLS and CDR2 is YYNGEE. Trimming removed 0 bases from V and 3 bases from J, with 15 bases in between. This CDR3 contains 17 residues. The CDR3 DNA sequence: TGTGCCAGCAGCGTAGCTTTGACTAGAGTAGACACCGGGGAGCTGTTTTTT. Protein product: CASSVALTRVDTGELFF.

The chain recombines TRBV4-1 with TRBJ2-3; 9 nucleotides agree with TRBD2. Trimming at V came to 2 bases and at J to 1 base, leaving 7 bases not matched to a gene. The CDR3 consists of 17 residues. CDR1 and CDR2 from the germline V gene are MGHRA and YSYEKL. The CDR3 here is CASSQLQAGGGTDTQYF. CDR3 sequence (DNA): TGCGCCAGCAGCCAACTTCAAGCGGGGGGCGGCACAGATACGCAGTATTTT.

The rearrangement uses TRBV28 and TRBJ1-1; possible D gene TRBD1, 6 bases. The V end lost 2 bases, the J end lost 6 bases, and 16 bases lay between the germline ends. The CDR3 covers 15 residues. CDR1 MDHEN and CDR2 SYDVKM come from the germline V gene. The CDR3 coding sequence is TGTGCCAGCAGTTTAACGCCCGGGGGCAGGGCTGAAGCTTTCTTT. Encoded protein: CASSLTPGGRAEAFF.

The chain carries TRBV28 and TRBJ1-5; D may be TRBD1 (5 bases). Germline CDR1 is MDHEN and CDR2 is SYDVKM. The CDR3 is 13 residues long. Deletions cut 8 bases from V and 3 bases from J, with 11 bases between. The CDR3 coding sequence is TGTGCCAGCCTTAGACAGTACAATCAGCCCCAGCATTTT. It translates to CASLRQYNQPQHF.

V is TRBV5-1 and J is TRBJ2-7; 9 nucleotides align to TRBD1. The germline V gene has CDR1 SGHRS and CDR2 YFSETQ. The V and J ends lost 2 bases and 5 bases, in that order; junction bases with no gene match: 8. The CDR3 sequence is 15 residues long. CDR3 sequence reads: CASSLSGQGANEQYF. The CDR3 DNA reads TGCGCCAGCAGCTTATCGGGACAGGGAGCAAACGAGCAGTACTTC.

This clone was detected once. The V call is TRBV27, the J call TRBJ1-6, with D unresolved. The CDR3 extends over 13 amino acids. The V gene lost 0 bases and the J gene lost 8 bases, with 5 bases spanning the gap. Germline V gene lookup returns CDR1 MNHEY and CDR2 SMNVEV (reference sequence). The CDR3 DNA reads TGTGCCAGCAGTTTATCCGGGGATTCACCCCTCCACTTT. Encoded protein: CASSLSGDSPLHF.

The V and J genes are TRBV6-1 and TRBJ2-7; no firm D call. Looked up from germline, CDR1 is MNHNS and CDR2 is SASEGT. The CDR3 is made up of 11 amino acids. Between the trimmed V and J ends, which lost 5 bases and 4 bases, there was a span of 6 bases. This CDR3 reads CASSSTYEQYF. The CDR3 nucleotides read TGTGCCAGCAGTTCAACTTACGAGCAGTACTTC.

V gene TRBV7-2 combines with J gene TRBJ2-7, with a possible D match to TRBD1 (6 bases). The CDR3 runs 15 residues. Germline CDR1 SGHTA, CDR2 FQGNSA. V was cut by 6 bases and J by 5 bases, with 20 bases left in between. The CDR3 DNA reads as TGTGCCAGCAGTATAACAGGGCCCGCTAACCACGAGCAGTACTTC. Translation: CASSITGPANHEQYF.

The V and J genes are TRBV7-9 and TRBJ2-6; 9 positions match TRBD1. Germline V gene sequence: CDR1 SEHNR, CDR2 FQNEAQ (reference sequence). This CDR3 is built from 17 residues. Germline trimming cut 5 bases from V and 2 bases from J; bases unmatched to any gene: 7. DNA for the CDR3: TGTGCCAGCAGCCCATGGACAGGGGCCCCTGGGGCCAACGTCCTGACTTTC. Its translation is CASSPWTGAPGANVLTF.

V gene TRBV2 combines with J gene TRBJ2-7; 9 nucleotides match TRBD2. V was clipped by 6 bases and J by 5 bases; unmatched bases: 5. CDR3 length: 13 amino acids. Per the germline V gene, CDR1 is SNHLY and CDR2 is FYNNEI. The CDR3 DNA is TGTGCCAGCAGCGCCGGGACTAGCAACGAGCAGTACTTC. It yields the protein CASSAGTSNEQYF. Variable domain in full (rest from reference TRBV2 and TRBJ2-7): EPEVTQTPSHQVTQMGQEVILRCVPISNHLYFYWYRQILGQKVEFLVSFYNNEISEKSEIFDDQFSVERPDGSNFTLKIRSTKLEDSAMYFCASSAGTSNEQYFGPGTRLTVT.

V is TRBV27 and J is TRBJ1-1; D gene uncertain. This CDR3 comprises 13 residues. V was cut by 2 bases and J by 8 bases, with 12 bases left in between. Germline CDR1 and CDR2: MNHEY and SMNVEV (reference sequence). CDR3 nucleotides: TGTGCCAGCAGTTTAAGGATCCACGTAGAAGCTTTCTTT. This sequence encodes CASSLRIHVEAFF.

The V call is TRBV5-1, the J call TRBJ2-2; D is perhaps TRBD2 (6 bases). Germline CDR1 reads SGHRS; CDR2 reads YFSETQ. There are 14 residues in the CDR3. Trimming left V 5 bases short and J 6 bases short, with 14 bases between. The DNA of the CDR3 is TGCGCCAGCAGACCGACTCGGGGGTCCGGGGAGCTGTTTTTT. Translating it yields CASRPTRGSGELFF.

The chain links TRBV18 to TRBJ1-2, with TRBD1 as a possible D gene (5 bases). The germline V gene has CDR1 KGHSH and CDR2 LQKENI. The length of the CDR3 is 11 residues. The V end lost 5 bases, the J end lost 10 bases, and 11 bases lay between the germline ends. The CDR3 sequence is CASSVDRVYTF. The CDR3 DNA is TGTGCCAGCTCAGTAGACAGAGTCTACACCTTC.

The gene calls are TRBV11-2 and TRBJ2-1; 7 bases line up with TRBD2. Unmatched junction bases numbered 11, after V lost 3 bases and J lost 12 bases. Germline V gene sequence: CDR1 SGHAT, CDR2 FQNNGV. CDR3 length: 14 amino acids. The CDR3 coding sequence is TGTGCCAGCAGCTTCCAGCGGGGCGTTGGGGCGCAGTTCTTC. Residues: CASSFQRGVGAQFF. Complete variable domain (other parts from reference TRBV11-2 and TRBJ2-1): EAGVAQSPRYKIIEKRQSVAFWCNPISGHATLYWYQQILGQGPKLLIQFQNNGVVDDSQLPKDRFSAERLKGVDSTLKIQPAKLEDSAVYLCASSFQRGVGAQFFGPGTRLTVL.

The chain couples TRBV5-1 to TRBJ2-3; the D gene is possibly TRBD2 (5 bases). This CDR3 is 14 amino acids long. The V and J ends lost 0 bases and 3 bases respectively, with 8 bases between them. The germline V gene has CDR1 SGHRS and CDR2 YFSETQ. The CDR3 region has the DNA TGCGCCAGCAGCTTGGGACTACAAACAGATACGCAGTATTTT. This translates into CASSLGLQTDTQYF. The entire variable domain, with the rest obtained from reference TRBV5-1 and TRBJ2-3, is as follows: KAGVTQTPRYLIKTRGQQVTLSCSPISGHRSVSWYQQTPGQGLQFLFEYFSETQRNKGNFPGRFSGRQFSNSRSEMNVSTLELGDSALYLCASSLGLQTDTQYFGPGTRLTVL.

The chain carries TRBV7-2 and TRBJ1-2, with D perhaps TRBD1 (6 bases). The germline V gene encodes CDR1 SGHTA and CDR2 FQGNSA. Trimming cost V 5 bases and J 2 bases, with 15 bases left between them. The CDR3 spans 15 residues. CDR3 DNA: TGTGCCAGCAGCCCCAATGTAGGGGGGAACTATGGCTACACCTTC. The encoded protein is CASSPNVGGNYGYTF.

V and J are TRBV5-6 and TRBJ2-7; 7 bases line up with TRBD2. Germline CDR1 reads SGHDT; CDR2 reads YYEEEE. CDR3 length: 17 residues. Germline trimming cut 1 base from V and 9 bases from J; bases unmatched to any gene: 19. For the CDR3, the DNA is TGTGCCAGCAGCTTGTATGACCCTAGCGGAACACTACGAGGGCAGTACTTC. Its translation: CASSLYDPSGTLRGQYF.

The rearrangement links TRBV30 to TRBJ2-5, with D perhaps assigned TRBD1 or TRBD2 (6 bases each). V was pared by 2 bases and J by 2 bases, with 15 bases between. This CDR3 comprises 15 residues. The germline V gene encodes CDR1 GTSNPN and CDR2 SVGIG (reference sequence). The CDR3 region has the DNA TGTGCCTGGAGTAGCGGCGGGACACCTCAAGAGACCCAGTACTTC. Translating it yields CAWSSGGTPQETQYF.

To note about this clone: Germline and junction disagree at one end, which may indicate a read error. The chain links TRBV18 to TRBJ2-7, with D possibly being TRBD2 (5 bases). The CDR3 is 13 amino acids. The germline CDR1 and CDR2 sequences are KGHSH and LQKENI. The CDR3 coding sequence is TGTGCCAGCTCATCCCAGGACTCCTCCGAGCAGTACTTC. Protein product: CASSSQDSSEQYF.

The genes are TRBV18 and TRBJ2-3; 13 positions match TRBD2. With 4 bases clipped from V and 4 bases from J, the junction kept 8 bases outside the gene matches. The V gene's germline CDR1 is KGHSH and CDR2 LQKENI. The CDR3 contains 17 residues. The CDR3 protein is CASSQRLAGGRPDTQYF. The CDR3 DNA sequence: TGTGCCAGCTCACAACGACTAGCGGGAGGCCGACCAGATACGCAGTATTTT.